Reported below is one T cell receptor (beta chain). The CDR3 totals 17 residues. Germline V lookup: CDR1 SGHDN, CDR2 FVKESK. Unmatched junction bases numbered 12, after V lost 1 base and J lost 5 bases. This specimen belongs to a study of blood T cell repertoires in COVID-19. Study context: The origin of the acute and convalescent COVID-19 samples was the United States, Italy and Spain. T cells, B-cell-depleted T cells, or PBMCs supplied cDNA or gDNA.

In the study's own analysis: For nucleated cells, counts were estimated from reference gene primer amplification. Sequenced by immunoSEQ multiplex PCR; TCRdb stores in-frame clones only, minus some. That table gives V, J and clone size, and the DNA gave D and trimming. The sample holds roughly 100,000 clones, around 86% seen once. Material: peripheral blood. The rearrangement joins TRBV14 to TRBJ1-1, with TRBD1 matching 8 bases. The sequence came from a man between 45 and 60 years old with active or convalescent COVID-19. CDR3 amino acids: CASSQGLGTTGVTEAFF. The DNA of the CDR3 is TGTGCCAGCAGCCAAGGTCTTGGTACGACAGGGGTTACTGAAGCTTTCTTT.